The entry below describes one TCR beta chain. The sample belongs to a study of beta chain features in type 1 diabetes. The junction had 5 bases not matched to a gene; V was cut back by 4 bases and J by 5 bases. From germline, CDR1 is SGHAT and CDR2 FQDESV (reference sequence). CDR3 size: 15 residues. TCRB transcripts that were expressed got sequenced, as all of the isolated RNA had been reverse transcribed. Here immunoSEQ multiplex PCR was the method, and the copy in TCRdb shows in-frame clones only, minus some. Altogether more than 300,000 clones are present, about 12% being singletons, with the ten largest covering approximately 0.015%.

The rearrangement joins TRBV11-1 to TRBJ2-1; 10 nucleotides agree with TRBD1. The clonotype was recovered from a man younger than 35 in good health. The sequencing input was naive CD4+ T cells from blood. The DNA for the CDR3 is TGTGCCAGCAGCTCCCGGGACAGGGGCCACAATGAGCAGTTCTTC. Protein: CASSSRDRGHNEQFF.